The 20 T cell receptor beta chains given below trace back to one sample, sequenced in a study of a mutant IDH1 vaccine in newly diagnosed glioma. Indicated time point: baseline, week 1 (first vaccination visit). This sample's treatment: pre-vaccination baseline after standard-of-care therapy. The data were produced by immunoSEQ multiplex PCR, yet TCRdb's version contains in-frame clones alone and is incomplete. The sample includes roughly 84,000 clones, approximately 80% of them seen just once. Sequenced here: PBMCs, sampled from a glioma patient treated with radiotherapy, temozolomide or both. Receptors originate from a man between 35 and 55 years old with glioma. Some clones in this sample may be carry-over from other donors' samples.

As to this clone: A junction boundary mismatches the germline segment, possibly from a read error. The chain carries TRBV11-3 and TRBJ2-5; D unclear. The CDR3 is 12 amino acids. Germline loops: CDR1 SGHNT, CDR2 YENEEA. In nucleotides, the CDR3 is TGTGCCAGCAGCTTACCAGGCGGTCTACGGCACTTC. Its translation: CASSLPGGLRHF.

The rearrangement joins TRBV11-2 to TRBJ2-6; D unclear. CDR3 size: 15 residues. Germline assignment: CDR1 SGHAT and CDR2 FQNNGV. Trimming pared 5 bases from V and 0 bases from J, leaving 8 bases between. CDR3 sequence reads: CASSTRSSGANVLTF. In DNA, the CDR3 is TGTGCCAGCAGCACTCGCAGCTCTGGGGCCAACGTCCTGACTTTC.

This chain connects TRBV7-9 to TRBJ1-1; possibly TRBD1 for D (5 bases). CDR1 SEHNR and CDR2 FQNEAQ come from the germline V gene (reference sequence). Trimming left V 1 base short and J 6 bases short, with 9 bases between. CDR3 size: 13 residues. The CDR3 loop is CASSLGGGAEAFF. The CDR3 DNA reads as TGTGCCAGCAGCTTAGGTGGGGGGGCTGAAGCTTTCTTT.

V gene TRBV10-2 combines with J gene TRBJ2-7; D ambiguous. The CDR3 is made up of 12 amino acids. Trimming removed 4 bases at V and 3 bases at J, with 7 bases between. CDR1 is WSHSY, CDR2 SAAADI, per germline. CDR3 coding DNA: TGCGCCAGCAGTGTTTCCGGCTACGAGCAGTACTTC. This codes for CASSVSGYEQYF.

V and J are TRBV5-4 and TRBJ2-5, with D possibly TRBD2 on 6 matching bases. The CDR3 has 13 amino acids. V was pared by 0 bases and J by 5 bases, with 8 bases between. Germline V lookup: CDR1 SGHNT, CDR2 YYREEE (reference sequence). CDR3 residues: CASSLGGVETQYF. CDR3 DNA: TGTGCCAGCAGCTTGGGGGGGGTGGAGACCCAGTACTTC.

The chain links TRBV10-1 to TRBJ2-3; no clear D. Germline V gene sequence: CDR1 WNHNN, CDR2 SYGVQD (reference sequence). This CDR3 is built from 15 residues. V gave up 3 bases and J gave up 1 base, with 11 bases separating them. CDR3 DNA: TGCGCCAGCAGTGATAAAATTTGGGGCACAGATACGCAGTATTTT. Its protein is CASSDKIWGTDTQYF.

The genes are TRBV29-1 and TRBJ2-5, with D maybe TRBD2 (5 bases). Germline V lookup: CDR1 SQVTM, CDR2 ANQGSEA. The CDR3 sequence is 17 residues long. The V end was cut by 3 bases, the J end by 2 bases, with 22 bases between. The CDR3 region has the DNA TGCAGCGTTGAGGGTGGATACGGCGGGCCAGAGCAAGAGACCCAGTACTTC. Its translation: CSVEGGYGGPEQETQYF.

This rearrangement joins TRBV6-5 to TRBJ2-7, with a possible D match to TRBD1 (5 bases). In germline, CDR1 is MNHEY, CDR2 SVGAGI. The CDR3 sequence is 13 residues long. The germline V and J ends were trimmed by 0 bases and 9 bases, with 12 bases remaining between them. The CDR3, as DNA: TGTGCCAGCAGTTACTCGTCGGTTACAGGGCAGTACTTC. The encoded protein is CASSYSSVTGQYF.

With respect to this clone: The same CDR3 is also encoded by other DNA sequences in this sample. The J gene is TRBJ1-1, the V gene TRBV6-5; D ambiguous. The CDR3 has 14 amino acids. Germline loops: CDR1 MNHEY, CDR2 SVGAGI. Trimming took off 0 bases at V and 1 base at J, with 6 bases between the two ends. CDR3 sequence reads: CASSYSTGNTEAFF. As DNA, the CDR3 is TGTGCCAGCAGTTACTCGACGGGGAACACTGAAGCTTTCTTT.

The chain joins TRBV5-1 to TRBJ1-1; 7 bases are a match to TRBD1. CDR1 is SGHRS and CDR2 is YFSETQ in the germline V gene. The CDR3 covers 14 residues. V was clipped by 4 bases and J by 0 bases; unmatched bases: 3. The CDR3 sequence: CASSMDRMNTEAFF. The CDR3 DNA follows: TGCGCCAGCAGCATGGACAGGATGAACACTGAAGCTTTCTTT.

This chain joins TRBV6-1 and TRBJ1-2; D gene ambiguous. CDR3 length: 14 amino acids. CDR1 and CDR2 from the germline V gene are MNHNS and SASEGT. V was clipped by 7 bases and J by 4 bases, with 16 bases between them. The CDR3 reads CASTPEPDIYGYTF. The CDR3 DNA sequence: TGTGCCAGCACTCCCGAGCCTGATATCTATGGCTACACCTTC.

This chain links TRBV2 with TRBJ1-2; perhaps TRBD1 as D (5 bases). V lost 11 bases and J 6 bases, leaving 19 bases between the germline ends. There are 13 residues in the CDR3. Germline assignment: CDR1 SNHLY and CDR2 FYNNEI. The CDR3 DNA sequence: TGTGCCGGCAATATCTGGTGGGGGGATGGCTACACCTTC. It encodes CAGNIWWGDGYTF.

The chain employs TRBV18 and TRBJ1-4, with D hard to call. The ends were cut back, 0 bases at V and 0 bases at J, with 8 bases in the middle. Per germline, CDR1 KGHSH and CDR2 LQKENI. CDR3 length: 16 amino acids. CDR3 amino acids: CASSPPDRATNEKLFF. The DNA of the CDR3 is TGTGCCAGCTCACCACCGGACCGAGCAACTAATGAAAAACTGTTTTTT. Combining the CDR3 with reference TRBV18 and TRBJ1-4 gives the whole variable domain NAGVMQNPRHLVRRRGQEARLRCSPMKGHSHVYWYRQLPEEGLKFMVYLQKENIIDESGMPKERFSAEFPKEGPSILRIQQVVRGDSAAYFCASSPPDRATNEKLFFGSGTQLSVL.

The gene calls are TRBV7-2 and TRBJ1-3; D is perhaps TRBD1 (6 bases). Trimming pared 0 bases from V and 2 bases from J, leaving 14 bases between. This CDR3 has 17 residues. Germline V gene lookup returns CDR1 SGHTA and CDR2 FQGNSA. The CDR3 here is CASSLASGRGTGNTIYF. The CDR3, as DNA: TGTGCCAGCAGCTTAGCGAGCGGCAGGGGCACTGGAAACACCATATATTTT.

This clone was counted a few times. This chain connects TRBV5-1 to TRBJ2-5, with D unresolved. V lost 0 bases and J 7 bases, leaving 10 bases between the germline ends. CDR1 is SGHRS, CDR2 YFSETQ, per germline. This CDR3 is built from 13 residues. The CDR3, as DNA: TGCGCCAGCAGCTTGGGACAATCAGGGACCCAGTACTTC. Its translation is CASSLGQSGTQYF.

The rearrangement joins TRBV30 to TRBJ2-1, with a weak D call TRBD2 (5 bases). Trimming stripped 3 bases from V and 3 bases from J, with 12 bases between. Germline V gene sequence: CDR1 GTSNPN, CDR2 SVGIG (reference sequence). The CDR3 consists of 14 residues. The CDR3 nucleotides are TGTGCCTGGAGCCGTAGCCGGGACTACAATGAGCAGTTCTTC. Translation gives CAWSRSRDYNEQFF.

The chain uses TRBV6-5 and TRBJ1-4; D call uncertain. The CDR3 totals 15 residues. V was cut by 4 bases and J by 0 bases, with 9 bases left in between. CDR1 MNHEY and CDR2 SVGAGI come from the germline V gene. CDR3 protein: CASSSSVATNEKLFF. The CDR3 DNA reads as TGTGCCAGCAGTTCCTCCGTTGCAACTAATGAAAAACTGTTTTTT.

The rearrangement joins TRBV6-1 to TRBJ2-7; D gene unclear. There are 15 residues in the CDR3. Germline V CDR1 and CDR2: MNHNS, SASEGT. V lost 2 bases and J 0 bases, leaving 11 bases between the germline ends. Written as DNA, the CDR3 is TGTGCCAGCAGTGAATTGGCTTTCAGCTCCTACGAGCAGTACTTC. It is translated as CASSELAFSSYEQYF.

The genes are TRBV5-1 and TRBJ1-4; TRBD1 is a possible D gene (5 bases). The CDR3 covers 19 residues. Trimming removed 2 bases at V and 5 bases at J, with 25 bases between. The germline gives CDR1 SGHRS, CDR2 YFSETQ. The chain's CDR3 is CASSLKPPVNVGGNEKLFF. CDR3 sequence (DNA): TGCGCCAGCAGCTTAAAACCCCCTGTAAATGTGGGGGGAAATGAAAAACTGTTTTTT.

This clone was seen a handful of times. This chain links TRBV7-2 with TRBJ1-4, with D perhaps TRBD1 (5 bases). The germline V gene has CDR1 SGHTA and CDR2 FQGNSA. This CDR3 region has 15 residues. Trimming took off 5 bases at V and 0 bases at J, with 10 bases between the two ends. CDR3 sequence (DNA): TGTGCCAGCAGCCGAGACAGTGCAACTAATGAAAAACTGTTTTTT. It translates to CASSRDSATNEKLFF.